The 12 T cell receptor beta chains in this list originate from one sample, sequenced in a study of T cell responses to AZD1222 COVID-19 vaccine. Method: immunoSEQ multiplex PCR; TCRdb's copy keeps in-frame clones and lacks some. Of around 190,000 clones listed, 70% to 90% were seen once; the top ten hold about 9.9%. Specimen: peripheral blood, collected 28 days after the second AZD1222 dose. All receptors derive from an adult who received the AZD1222 COVID-19 vaccine.

This clone was observed once. V and J are TRBV3-1 (or the pseudogene TRBV3-2) and TRBJ2-1; TRBD2 aligns across 9 bases. This CDR3 has 16 residues. Germline V gene data show CDR1 as LGHDT and CDR2 as YNNKEL (reference sequence). Losses at the gene ends were 2 bases for V and 8 bases for J; bases not matched to a gene: 10. In nucleotides, the CDR3 is TGTGCCAGCAGCCAACGAGCGGGGGGACCCTGGGATGAGCAGTTCTTC. Protein: CASSQRAGGPWDEQFF.

The chain employs TRBV10-1 and TRBJ2-1, with D possibly TRBD1 on 6 matching bases. The V end was cut by 4 bases, the J end by 7 bases, with 11 bases between. Germline V gene sequence: CDR1 WNHNN, CDR2 SYGVQD (reference sequence). CDR3 length: 13 residues. The CDR3 region is CASSVTGGNEQFF. CDR3 nucleotides: TGCGCCAGCAGTGTGACAGGTGGGAATGAGCAGTTCTTC.

The rearrangement uses TRBV3-1 (or the pseudogene TRBV3-2) and TRBJ1-1; D may be TRBD1 (5 bases). The V end was cut by 3 bases, the J end by 7 bases, with 6 bases between. The CDR3 spans 11 residues. Germline V gene lookup returns CDR1 LGHDT and CDR2 YNNKEL (reference sequence). The CDR3 loop is CASSQRGEAFF. The DNA for the CDR3 is TGTGCCAGCAGCCAGAGGGGTGAAGCTTTCTTT.

V usage is TRBV9 and J usage is TRBJ2-5; no clear D gene. This CDR3 region has 16 residues. Germline V gives CDR1 SGDLS, CDR2 YYNGEE. The germline V and J ends were trimmed by 0 bases and 1 base, with 13 bases remaining between them. The CDR3 loop is CASSVGPHPIQETQYF. The CDR3 DNA reads as TGTGCCAGCAGCGTAGGTCCTCACCCTATCCAAGAGACCCAGTACTTC. Variable domain in full (rest from reference TRBV9 and TRBJ2-5): DSGVTQTPKHLITATGQRVTLRCSPRSGDLSVYWYQQSLDQGLQFLIQYYNGEERAKGNILERFSAQQFPDLHSELNLSSLELGDSALYFCASSVGPHPIQETQYFGPGTRLLVL.

This clone was seen once. J is TRBJ1-4 and V is TRBV9; D unclear. CDR3 length: 15 amino acids. Between the trimmed V and J ends, which lost 2 bases and 3 bases, there was a span of 11 bases. Per the germline V gene, CDR1 is SGDLS and CDR2 is YYNGEE. CDR3 amino acids: CASSVAGSANEKLFF. The CDR3 nucleotides read TGTGCCAGCAGCGTTGCCGGGAGTGCTAATGAAAAACTGTTTTTT.

The gene calls are TRBV7-8 and TRBJ2-3; 12 bases match TRBD2. Looked up from germline, CDR1 is SGHVS and CDR2 is FQNEAQ. With 3 bases clipped from V and 4 bases from J, the junction kept 2 bases outside the gene matches. The CDR3 is made up of 15 amino acids. The CDR3 DNA follows: TGTGCCAGCAGCTTCACTAGCGGGGGGTCAGATACGCAGTATTTT. Amino acid sequence: CASSFTSGGSDTQYF.

This clone has only a few counts. The genes are TRBV9 and TRBJ2-5; the match to TRBD2 covers 7 bases. CDR3 length equals 14 residues. Germline assignment: CDR1 SGDLS and CDR2 YYNGEE. V lost 3 bases, J lost 5 bases, and 7 bases stayed unmatched. CDR3 sequence (DNA): TGTGCCAGCAGCGCGGGACTACCGGAGGAGACCCAGTACTTC. It yields the protein CASSAGLPEETQYF.

The chain combines TRBV18 with TRBJ1-3; no clear D. Germline CDR1 is KGHSH and CDR2 is LQKENI. V lost 6 bases, J lost 0 bases, and 12 bases lay in between. The CDR3 sequence is 15 residues long. The DNA for the CDR3 is TGTGCCAGCTCCGTGGACTTGTCCTCTGGAAACACCATATATTTT. This encodes CASSVDLSSGNTIYF.

The chain is built from TRBV9 and TRBJ1-2; no clear D. The germline gives CDR1 SGDLS, CDR2 YYNGEE. The CDR3 is 14 amino acids. V gave up 3 bases and J gave up 2 bases, with 11 bases separating them. The chain's CDR3 is CASSEEDFNYGYTF. In nucleotides, the CDR3 is TGTGCCAGCAGCGAAGAGGACTTCAACTATGGCTACACCTTC.

This clone was seen a handful of times. This chain uses TRBV6-1 with TRBJ1-5; D is ambiguous. The V gene's germline CDR1 is MNHNS and CDR2 SASEGT. Between the trimmed V and J ends, which lost 2 bases and 4 bases, there was a span of 9 bases. There are 14 residues in the CDR3. The DNA for the CDR3 is TGTGCCAGCAGTGAACAGCCGGGGAATCAGCCCCAGCATTTT. This encodes CASSEQPGNQPQHF.

This chain uses TRBV7-2 with TRBJ2-3; D ambiguous. The CDR3 contains 15 residues. Germline values: CDR1 SGHTA, CDR2 FQGNSA. With 1 base removed from V and 0 bases from J, the gap between germline ends came to 8 bases. The CDR3 reads CASSLVASSTDTQYF. The CDR3 DNA reads TGTGCCAGCAGCTTAGTTGCGAGTAGCACAGATACGCAGTATTTT.

This clone came up a few times. The V gene is TRBV28, the J gene TRBJ1-5, with TRBD1 as a possible D gene (5 bases). V lost 10 bases and J 8 bases, leaving 15 bases between the germline ends. The germline CDR1 and CDR2 sequences are MDHEN and SYDVKM. The CDR3 is made up of 12 amino acids. The CDR3, as DNA: TGTGCCACTCTGGGGGTCGGAGAGCCCCAGCATTTT. Translated: CATLGVGEPQHF.